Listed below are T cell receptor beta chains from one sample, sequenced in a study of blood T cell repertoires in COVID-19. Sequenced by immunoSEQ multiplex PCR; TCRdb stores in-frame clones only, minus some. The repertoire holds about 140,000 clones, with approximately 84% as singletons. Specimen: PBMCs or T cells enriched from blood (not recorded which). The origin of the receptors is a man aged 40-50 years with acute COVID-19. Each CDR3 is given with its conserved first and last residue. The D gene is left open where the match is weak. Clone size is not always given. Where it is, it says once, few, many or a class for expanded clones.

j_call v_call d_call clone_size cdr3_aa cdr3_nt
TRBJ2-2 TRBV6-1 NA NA CASSTSQGTGELFF TGTGCCAGCAGTACTTCTCAGGGGACCGGGGAGCTGTTTTTT
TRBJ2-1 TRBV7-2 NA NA CASRPGIHNEQFF TGTGCCAGCAGACCGGGTATCCACAATGAGCAGTTCTTC
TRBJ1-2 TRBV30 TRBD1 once CAWSGTGNYGYTF TGTGCCTGGAGTGGGACAGGGAACTATGGCTACACCTTC
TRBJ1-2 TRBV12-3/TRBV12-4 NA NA CASSFPGNYGYTF TGTGCCAGCAGTTTCCCAGGAAACTATGGCTACACCTTC
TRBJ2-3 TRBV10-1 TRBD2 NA CASSLRLADWTDTQYF TGCGCCAGCAGTTTACGACTAGCGGATTGGACAGATACGCAGTATTTT
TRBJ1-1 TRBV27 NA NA CASSSRIRNTEAFF TGTGCCAGCAGTTCCAGGATACGGAACACTGAAGCTTTCTTT
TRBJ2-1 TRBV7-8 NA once CASSPRRQVPNNEQFF TGTGCCAGCAGCCCCCGGAGGCAGGTACCCAACAATGAGCAGTTCTTC
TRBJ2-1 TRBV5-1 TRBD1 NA CASSLGDRATYNEQFF TGCGCCAGCAGCTTGGGGGACAGGGCGACCTACAATGAGCAGTTCTTC
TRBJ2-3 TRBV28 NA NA CASRDQGDTQYF TGTGCCAGCAGAGATCAGGGAGATACGCAGTATTTT
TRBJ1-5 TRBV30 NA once CAWARGIDQPQHF TGTGCCTGGGCTCGGGGGATTGATCAGCCCCAGCATTTT
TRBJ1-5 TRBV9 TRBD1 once CASSGQGASNQPQHF TGTGCCAGCAGCGGACAGGGGGCGAGCAATCAGCCCCAGCATTTT
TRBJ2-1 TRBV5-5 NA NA CASSDGQPSSYNEQFF TGTGCCAGCAGCGATGGACAGCCGAGCTCCTACAATGAGCAGTTCTTC
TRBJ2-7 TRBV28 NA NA CASSLIGGMGYEQYF TGTGCCAGCAGTTTAATCGGGGGAATGGGGTACGAGCAGTACTTC
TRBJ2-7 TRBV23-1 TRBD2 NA CASSLSGGQGFCEQYF TGCGCCAGCAGTCTATCGGGGGGGCAGGGATTTTGCGAGCAGTACTTC
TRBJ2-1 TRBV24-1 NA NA CAVQLAASPYNEQFF TGTGCCGTACAGCTAGCAGCATCCCCCTACAATGAGCAGTTCTTC
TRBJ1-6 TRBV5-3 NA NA CARSPQGSRTPLHF TGTGCCAGAAGCCCACAGGGAAGTAGGACACCCCTCCACTTT
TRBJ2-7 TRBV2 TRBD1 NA CASRKGQSFGEQYF TGTGCCAGCAGAAAGGGACAGTCCTTTGGGGAGCAGTACTTC
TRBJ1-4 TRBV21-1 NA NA CASSKRVDDRGLANEKLFF TGTGCCAGCAGCAAACGAGTAGATGACAGGGGGCTGGCTAATGAAAAACTGTTTTTT
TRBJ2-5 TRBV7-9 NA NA CASSLGLSEQETQYF TGTGCCAGCAGCTTAGGACTTAGTGAACAAGAGACCCAGTACTTC